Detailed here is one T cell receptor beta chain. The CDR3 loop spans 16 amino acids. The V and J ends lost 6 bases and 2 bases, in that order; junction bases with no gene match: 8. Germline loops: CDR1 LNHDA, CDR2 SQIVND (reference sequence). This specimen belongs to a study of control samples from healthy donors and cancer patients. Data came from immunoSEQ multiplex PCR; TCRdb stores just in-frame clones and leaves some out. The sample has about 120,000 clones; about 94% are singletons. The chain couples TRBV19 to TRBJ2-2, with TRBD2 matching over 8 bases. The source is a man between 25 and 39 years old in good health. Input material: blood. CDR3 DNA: TGTGCCAGTAGGGCGGGGGGCCTTCGAAACACCGGGGAGCTGTTTTTT. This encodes CASRAGGLRNTGELFF.